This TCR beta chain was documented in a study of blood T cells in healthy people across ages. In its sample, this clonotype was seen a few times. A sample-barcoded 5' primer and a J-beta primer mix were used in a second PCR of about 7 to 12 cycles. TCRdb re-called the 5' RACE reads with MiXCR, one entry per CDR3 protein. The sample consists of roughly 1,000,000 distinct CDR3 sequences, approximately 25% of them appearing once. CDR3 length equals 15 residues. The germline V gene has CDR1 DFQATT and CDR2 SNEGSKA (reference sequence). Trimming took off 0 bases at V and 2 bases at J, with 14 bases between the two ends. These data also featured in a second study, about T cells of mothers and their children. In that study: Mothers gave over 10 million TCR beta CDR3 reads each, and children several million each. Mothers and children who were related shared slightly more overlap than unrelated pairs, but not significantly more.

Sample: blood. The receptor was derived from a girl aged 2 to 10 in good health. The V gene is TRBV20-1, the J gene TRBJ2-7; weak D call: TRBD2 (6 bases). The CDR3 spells CSARDTWEVAYEQYF. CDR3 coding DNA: TGCAGTGCTAGAGATACGTGGGAGGTCGCCTACGAGCAGTACTTC.